This T cell receptor (beta chain) emerged from a study of spatial heterogeneity in lung cancer. Study-wide results and limits: Tumor TCRs that were ubiquitous and expanded showed up in blood more at resection than follow-up.

This clonotype was recorded many times. Its antigen is still unknown. The CDR3 consists of 14 residues. The germline V and J ends were trimmed by 3 bases and 0 bases, with 8 bases remaining between them. CDR1 SGHTA and CDR2 FQGNSA come from the germline V gene. Every cDNA TCR molecule received its own unique molecular identifier. Via MiXCR, TCRdb re-called the 5' RACE reads, giving one row per CDR3 protein. In the table there are tens of thousands of distinct CDR3 sequences, approximately 7% of which are singletons. Time point meaning: sample taken at primary tumor resection. Unsorted whole RNA samples from tumor, nontumor lung or frozen PBMC were sequenced. Donors were roughly 70 untreated early-stage non-small cell lung cancer patients.

The material was PBMCs, obtained at surgery. This TCR came from a female donor with early-stage non-small cell lung cancer. The chain links TRBV7-2 to TRBJ2-5; D may match TRBD1 or TRBD2 (5 bases each). CDR3 nucleotides: TGTGCCAGCAGCTTTCTGGGACACCAAGAGACCCAGTACTTC. It specifies CASSFLGHQETQYF.